This paragraph covers one T cell receptor (beta chain) sequence. This clonotype showed up just a few times. Its antigen is not yet known. Base quality data are lacking; no much larger clone is found one base away. V has 5 bases trimmed and J has 0 bases trimmed; junction bases matching no gene number 12. Taken from cysteine to phenylalanine, the CDR3 has 17 residues. Of the read, only the CDR3 DNA is kept; its 51 bases are in frame from base 1. CDR1 and CDR2 are drawn from the germline V gene (reference sequence): MNHEY, SMNVEV. The data were obtained in a study of regulatory T cells in long-lasting Graves disease (dated by TCRdb to about 2021). Notes on the research overall: In the newly diagnosed Graves' disease group, patients had been taking antithyroid drugs for less than 3 months. Peripheral blood TCR sequencing and RNA sequencing compared persistent Graves' disease patients with newly diagnosed Graves' disease patients. The study was registered as a clinical trial and conducted in China. TCR sequencing covered approximately 13 persistent and 20 or so newly diagnosed Graves' disease patients, around 35 samples in total. The paper's findings and limits, for the study overall: The study examined only peripheral blood because the primary lesion, thyroid tissue, could not be accessed. Compared with newly diagnosed patients, patients with persistent Graves' disease had lower TCR Shannon entropy and fewer highly expanded clones, which suggests clonal expansion. A larger number of public clonotypes was shared among persistent patients (around 3,000) than among newly diagnosed patients (more than 850). Persistent disease showed preferential use of TRBV28, TRBJ1-2 and TRBJ2-5, whereas newly diagnosed disease favored TRBV20-1 and TRBJ2-1. As a limitation, the authors acknowledged that the small sample size may reduce accuracy. Sequencing and analysis were limited to the TCR beta chain.

Library preparation employed multiplex PCR. Sequencing took place on an Illumina HiSeq 4000. iRepertoire HTBI primers and Arm-PCR amplification of CDR3 regions were used to construct TCR beta libraries. Before sequencing, the PCR products underwent gel purification. For the original study's pipeline: Gene usage analysis of CDR3 amino acid clonotypes relied on the 55 to 80 TRBV and 14 TRBJ segments identified across samples. COPE and FqMerger were used to merge filtered high-quality paired reads into contigs. BLAST was used to align contigs to IMGT TRBV, TRBD and TRBJ reference genes, with CDR3 defined following IMGT. Any clonotype with a frequency above 0.1% was counted as a highly expanded clone. Repertoire diversity was measured by Shannon entropy, and V-J evenness by the Gini coefficient. A clonotype found in more than one individual was treated as public. TCRdb passed the public sequencing reads through fastp at Q25 and MiXCR, retaining productive beta sequences. A single entry per CDR3 protein holds the most common genes and DNA from its merged rows. TCRdb's processing, not the authors', yielded these V and J calls. The table for this sample lists around 250,000 distinct CDR3 sequences; roughly 18% of them were counted only once. The ten largest clonotypes hold 14% of the sample.

The intended sense of this specimen's time point label: newly diagnosed GD, antithyroid drugs for less than 3 months. RNA was extracted from PBMCs in TRIzol for both TCR sequencing and RNA sequencing. Graves' disease was diagnosed according to American Thyroid Association guidelines. Recruitment of patients was carried out at an endocrinology department in Xi'an, China. Each patient gave roughly 8.4 milliliters of peripheral blood, collected in an EDTA anticoagulant tube. Ficoll Paque Plus density gradient separation was used to isolate PBMCs, and no further T cell sorting was performed. RNA quality was checked with an Agilent 2100 Bioanalyzer and agarose gel, and concentration with a NanoDrop 2000. This sample was also put to use in a study of T cells in Graves' hyperthyroidism and ophthalmopathy. In that second paper, the authors write: Stable Graves' hyperthyroidism was defined as no progression to ophthalmopathy during 18 months of follow-up. Hyperthyroidism patients were aged 18 to 65 years and newly diagnosed, with disease duration of less than 2 months. Exclusion was applied to patients with uncontrolled infections, other autoimmune diseases, pregnancy or lactation. Clinical symptoms, serum thyroxine and TRAb, thyroid ultrasound, and orbital computed tomography formed the basis for the diagnoses. The TCR CDR3 was subjected to a first round of RT-PCR using the HTBI primer set and the Qiagen OneStep RT-PCR kit. Most expanded thyroid clonotypes (frequency above 0.001) were also detected in blood, suggesting blood repertoires may reflect thyroid immune responses. Ophthalmopathy was separated from stable hyperthyroidism by a 13 V-J signature model, with about 86% sensitivity and just over 81% specificity obtained in cross-validation and 80%/75% obtained in testing. In validation, the model predicted progression to ophthalmopathy a median of roughly six months before onset, with about 71% sensitivity and roughly 79% specificity. To identify distinguishing TCR V-J signatures, a discovery cohort of around 100 patients was used, comprising 43 with Graves' ophthalmopathy and 57 with stable Graves' hyperthyroidism. Prospective prediction of ophthalmopathy was tested in an independent validation cohort of 18 to 20 hyperthyroidism patients and 15 to 17 patients who later progressed to ophthalmopathy. The 90 to 100 discovery patients were randomly divided into training and test sets at a 7:3 ratio. Thyroid tissue and blood T-cell repertoires from roughly 6 Graves' hyperthyroidism patients were also compared in the study. Following sampling, methimazole starting at 30 mg daily was given to hyperthyroidism patients, and high-dose intravenous methylprednisolone was given to ophthalmopathy patients. Libraries were constructed in a second round of multiplex PCR, after which size selection and purification were carried out. Libraries were sequenced paired-end with 100 bp reads on an Illumina HiSeq2000. SOAPnuke was used to process the raw data, with reads discarded if the reads contained adapters or uncalled bases, had a mean Phred below 15, or lacked an exact constant-primer or identifier match. High-quality paired reads were merged with COPE v1.2.5, and unique nucleotide sequences were defined as clonotypes. MiTCR v1.1 was used to align the clonotypes against IMGT TRBV, TRBD and TRBJ reference segments. The analysis was restricted to V-J combinations with a frequency above 0.0001, which together covered roughly 99% of the repertoires. A TCS score was defined as the ratio between F50 (clonal expansion) and ExV (chaos), using BLOSUM62-based TCRdist between CDR3 peptides within each V-J. Welch's t-statistics and random forest reduced around 510 V-J features to 13, which were used in a naive Bayes classifier (R e1071). Sample size was not statistically predetermined, and blinding of investigators to group allocation was not performed. The paper describes TCR Vbeta CDR3 sequencing of about 140 peripheral blood samples, made up of fewer than 50 ophthalmopathy patients, 70 to 80 hyperthyroidism patients and roughly 17 progressor patients.

The chain was built from TRBV27 and TRBJ1-2; 7 nucleotides in the junction match TRBD1. This TCR was recovered from a woman in her thirties with Graves disease. Donor details come from another sample of the same person, matched by shared clones. The input for sequencing was peripheral blood mononuclear cells (PBMCs), taken at new diagnosis, from a patient treated with antithyroid drugs. The CDR3: CASSGRGTVYPNYGYTF. The bases read TGTGCCAGCAGTGGCCGAGGGACAGTTTACCCTAACTATGGCTACACCTTC.